Ten or more counts support the clone carrying this T cell receptor beta chain. This sample stems from a study of T cells in Graves' hyperthyroidism and ophthalmopathy. The TCR beta CDR3 regions underwent amplification using RNA transcripts as the source. Initially, a first-round RT-PCR of the TCR CDR3 employed the HTBI primer set. MiXCR was run by TCRdb on the multiplex PCR reads, yielding one entry per CDR3 protein. The data hold 660,000 or so distinct CDR3 sequences, with less than 25% observed a single time. Clinical Activity Scores of at least 3, NOSPECS grades of at least 4 and durations under 3 months characterized ophthalmopathy patients. Pregnant or lactating patients were excluded, as were those with uncontrolled infection or other autoimmune disease. Specimen: blood. The sequence derives from a man aged 30-40 years with Graves' ophthalmopathy.

The CDR3 DNA reads TGTGCCAGCTCACCAGGGACTAGCTACGAGCAGTACTTC. It codes for CASSPGTSYEQYF. The V gene is TRBV18, the J gene TRBJ2-7; the match to TRBD2 covers 8 bases. Germline V gene data show CDR1 as KGHSH and CDR2 as LQKENI. The J segment lost 3 bases and the V segment lost 2 bases, leaving 0 bases of the junction unmatched. CDR3 size: 13 residues.